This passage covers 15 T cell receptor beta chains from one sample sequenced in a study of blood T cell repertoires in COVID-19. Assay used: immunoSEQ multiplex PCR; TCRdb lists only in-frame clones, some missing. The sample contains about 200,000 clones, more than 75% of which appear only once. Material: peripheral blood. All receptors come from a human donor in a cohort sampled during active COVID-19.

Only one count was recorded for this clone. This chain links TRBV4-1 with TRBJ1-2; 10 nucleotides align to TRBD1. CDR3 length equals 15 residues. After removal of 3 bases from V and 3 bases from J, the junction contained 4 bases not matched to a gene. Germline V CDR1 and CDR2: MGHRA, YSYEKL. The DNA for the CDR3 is TGCGCCAGCAGCCAGACCGGGACAGGGGACTATGGCTACACCTTC. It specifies CASSQTGTGDYGYTF.

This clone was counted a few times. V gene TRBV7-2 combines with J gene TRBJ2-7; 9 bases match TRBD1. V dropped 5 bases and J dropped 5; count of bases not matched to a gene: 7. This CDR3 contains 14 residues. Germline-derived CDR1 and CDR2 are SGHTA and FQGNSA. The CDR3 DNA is TGTGCCAGCAGCAGCATGGACAGGGGCCACGAGCAGTACTTC. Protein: CASSSMDRGHEQYF.

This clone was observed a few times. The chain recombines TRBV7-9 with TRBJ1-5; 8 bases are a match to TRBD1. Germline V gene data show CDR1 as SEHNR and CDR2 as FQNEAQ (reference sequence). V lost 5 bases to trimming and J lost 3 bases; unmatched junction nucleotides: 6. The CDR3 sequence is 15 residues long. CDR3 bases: TGTGCCAGCAGCCCCGGACAGGGTTCCAATCAGCCCCAGCATTTT. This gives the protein CASSPGQGSNQPQHF.

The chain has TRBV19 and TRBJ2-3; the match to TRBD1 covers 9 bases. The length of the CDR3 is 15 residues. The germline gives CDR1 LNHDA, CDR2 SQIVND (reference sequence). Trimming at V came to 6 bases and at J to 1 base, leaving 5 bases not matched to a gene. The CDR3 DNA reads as TGTGCCAGTAGCTTTAGGGACAGGGGCACAGATACGCAGTATTTT. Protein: CASSFRDRGTDTQYF.

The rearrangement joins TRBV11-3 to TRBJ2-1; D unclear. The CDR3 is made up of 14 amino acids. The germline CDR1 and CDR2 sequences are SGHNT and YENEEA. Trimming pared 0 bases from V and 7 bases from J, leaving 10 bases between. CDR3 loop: CASSLDRLDNEQFF. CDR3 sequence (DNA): TGTGCCAGCAGCTTAGATCGCCTAGATAATGAGCAGTTCTTC.

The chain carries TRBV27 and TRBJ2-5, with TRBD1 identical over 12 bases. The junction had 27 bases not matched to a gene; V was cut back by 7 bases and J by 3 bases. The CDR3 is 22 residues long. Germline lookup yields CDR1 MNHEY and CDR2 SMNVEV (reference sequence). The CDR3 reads CASTRLRDRGLFRGVLKETQYF. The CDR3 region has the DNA TGTGCCAGCACCAGACTCCGGGACAGGGGGCTATTTAGAGGAGTGTTGAAAGAGACCCAGTACTTC.

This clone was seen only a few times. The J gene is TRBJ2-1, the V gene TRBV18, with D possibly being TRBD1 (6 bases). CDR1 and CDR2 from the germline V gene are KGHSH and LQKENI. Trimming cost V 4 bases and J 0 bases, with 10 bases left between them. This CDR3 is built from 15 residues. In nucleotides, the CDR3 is TGTGCCAGCTCACAATCAGGGGTCTCCTACAATGAGCAGTTCTTC. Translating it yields CASSQSGVSYNEQFF.

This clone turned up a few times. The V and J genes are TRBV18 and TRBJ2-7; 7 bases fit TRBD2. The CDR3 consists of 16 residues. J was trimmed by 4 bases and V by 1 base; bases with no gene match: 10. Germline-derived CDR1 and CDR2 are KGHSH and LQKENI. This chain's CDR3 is CASSPQQGGSGYEQYF. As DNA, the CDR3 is TGTGCCAGCTCACCACAGCAGGGCGGGAGTGGGTACGAGCAGTACTTC.

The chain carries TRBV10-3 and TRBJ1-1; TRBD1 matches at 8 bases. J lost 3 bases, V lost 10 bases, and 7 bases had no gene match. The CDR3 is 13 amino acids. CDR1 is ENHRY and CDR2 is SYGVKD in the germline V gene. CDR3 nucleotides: TGTGCCACCTTGGACAGGGAGGACACTGAAGCTTTCTTT. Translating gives CATLDREDTEAFF.

Here the CDR3 reads CASSLRPYSTTNEKLFF. The CDR3 DNA follows: TGTGCCAGCAGCCTCCGCCCCTACAGTACAACTAATGAAAAACTGTTTTTT. The V call is TRBV5-4, the J call TRBJ1-4; D remains ambiguous. The V end lost 4 bases, the J end lost 0 bases, and 16 bases lay between the germline ends. The CDR3 has 17 residues. Germline CDR1 and CDR2: SGHNT and YYREEE (reference sequence).

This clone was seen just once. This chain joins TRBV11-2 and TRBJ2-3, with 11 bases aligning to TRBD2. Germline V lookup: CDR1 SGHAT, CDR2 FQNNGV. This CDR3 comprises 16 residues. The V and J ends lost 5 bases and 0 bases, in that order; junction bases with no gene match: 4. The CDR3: CASSLGLAASTDTQYF. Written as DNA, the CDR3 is TGTGCCAGCAGCCTGGGACTAGCGGCTAGCACAGATACGCAGTATTTT.

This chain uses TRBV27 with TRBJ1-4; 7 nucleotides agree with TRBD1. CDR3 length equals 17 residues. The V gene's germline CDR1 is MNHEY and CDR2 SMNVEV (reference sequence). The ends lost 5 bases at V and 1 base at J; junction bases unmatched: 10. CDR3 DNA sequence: TGTGCCAGCAGTGTACGGGTAGACAGGGAAACTAATGAAAAACTGTTTTTT. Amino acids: CASSVRVDRETNEKLFF.

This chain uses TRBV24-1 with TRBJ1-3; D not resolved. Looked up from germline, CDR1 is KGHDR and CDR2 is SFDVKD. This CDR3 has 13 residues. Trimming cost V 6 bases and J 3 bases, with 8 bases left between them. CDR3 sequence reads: CATSTADGNTIYF. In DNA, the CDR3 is TGTGCCACCAGTACGGCGGATGGAAACACCATATATTTT.

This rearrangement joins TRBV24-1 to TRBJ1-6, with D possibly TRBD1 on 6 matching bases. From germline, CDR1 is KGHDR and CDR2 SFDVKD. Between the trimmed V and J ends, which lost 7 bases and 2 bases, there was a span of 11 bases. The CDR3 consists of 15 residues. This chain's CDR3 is CATSQSGAYNSPLHF. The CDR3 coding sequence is TGTGCCACCAGCCAGTCAGGGGCCTATAATTCACCCCTCCACTTT.

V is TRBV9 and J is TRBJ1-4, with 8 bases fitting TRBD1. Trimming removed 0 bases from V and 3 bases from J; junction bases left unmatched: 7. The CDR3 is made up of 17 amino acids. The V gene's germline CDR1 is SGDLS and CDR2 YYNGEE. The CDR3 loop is CASSVGPGGAPNEKLFF. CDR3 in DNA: TGTGCCAGCAGCGTAGGTCCAGGGGGCGCCCCTAATGAAAAACTGTTTTTT.